The 10 T cell receptor beta chains below all came from one sample that was sequenced in a study of Ad26.COV2.S vaccination and SARS-CoV-2 variants. Assay used: immunoSEQ multiplex PCR; TCRdb lists only in-frame clones, some missing. The sample gives roughly 320,000 clones, around four fifths of which show up once; approximately 2% is in the top ten. Treatment specified: approximately 18 received Ad26.COV2.S at low or high dose, single or two shots; 5 received placebo; per-sample allocation not given. Sampling occurred on day 63 after the first vaccine or placebo injection. Sequencing used peripheral blood, obtained in a trial of Ad26.COV2.S vaccine versus placebo. Receptor source: a person aged 18-60 years who received the Ad26.COV2.S COVID-19 vaccine or a placebo.

The J gene is TRBJ2-5, the V gene TRBV13; D may correspond to TRBD1 or TRBD2 (5 bases each). The V and J ends lost 8 bases and 4 bases respectively, with 14 bases between them. Looked up from germline, CDR1 is PRHDT and CDR2 is FYEKMQ (reference sequence). The CDR3 extends over 13 amino acids. Here the CDR3 reads CASGLLGAETQYF. CDR3 in DNA: TGTGCCAGCGGACTCCTAGGGGCAGAGACCCAGTACTTC.

J is TRBJ2-3 and V is TRBV5-4; unclear D gene. V was shortened by 7 bases and J by 0 bases, with 12 bases between the two germline ends. The V gene's germline CDR1 is SGHNT and CDR2 YYREEE (reference sequence). CDR3 size: 14 residues. CDR3 coding DNA: TGTGCCAGCTCTGAATCTCCTAGCACAGATACGCAGTATTTT. It is translated as CASSESPSTDTQYF.

J is TRBJ2-2 and V is TRBV5-1; 7 bases map to TRBD2. V was pared by 1 base and J by 1 base, with 4 bases of the junction left unmatched. CDR3 length: 16 residues. Germline CDR1 is SGHRS and CDR2 is YFSETQ. The CDR3, as DNA: TGCGCCAGCAGCTTGTTGGCTAGCGGGAACACCGGGGAGCTGTTTTTT. Its protein product is CASSLLASGNTGELFF.

The chain uses TRBV5-1 and TRBJ2-5, with unresolved D. CDR1 SGHRS and CDR2 YFSETQ come from the germline V gene. Trimming left V 4 bases short and J 2 bases short, with 12 bases between. This CDR3 is 14 amino acids long. In nucleotides, the CDR3 is TGCGCCAGCAGCCCAATAAACTTTCAAGAGACCCAGTACTTC. Its translation: CASSPINFQETQYF.

V gene TRBV7-9 combines with J gene TRBJ2-3; 7 bases map to TRBD2. CDR3 size: 17 residues. CDR1 is SEHNR and CDR2 is FQNEAQ in the germline V gene (reference sequence). After removal of 3 bases from V and 2 bases from J, the junction contained 11 bases not matched to a gene. This CDR3 is CASSFPGGGPSTDTQYF. As DNA, the CDR3 is TGTGCCAGCAGCTTCCCCGGCGGGGGACCCTCCACAGATACGCAGTATTTT.

The chain recombines TRBV11-3 with TRBJ1-5; no clear D. Trimming cost V 3 bases and J 7 bases, with 7 bases left between them. The CDR3 is 12 amino acids. Per the germline V gene, CDR1 is SGHNT and CDR2 is YENEEA. In nucleotides, the CDR3 is TGTGCCAGCAGCTTTTTCCGCCAGCCCCAGCATTTT. Its translation is CASSFFRQPQHF.

The V and J genes are TRBV5-4 and TRBJ2-2, with D perhaps being TRBD1 or TRBD2 (5 bases each). Trimming took off 2 bases at V and 6 bases at J, with 17 bases between the two ends. The CDR3 length is 16 residues. The germline CDR1 and CDR2 sequences are SGHNT and YYREEE (reference sequence). CDR3 sequence: CASSFGRGRQPGELFF. The CDR3 DNA reads as TGTGCCAGCAGCTTTGGAAGGGGACGCCAACCCGGGGAGCTGTTTTTT. Full variable domain (rest looked up from reference TRBV5-4 and TRBJ2-2): ETGVTQSPTHLIKTRGQQVTLRCSSQSGHNTVSWYQQALGQGPQFIFQYYREEENGRGNFPPRFSGLQFPNYSSELNVNALELDDSALYLCASSFGRGRQPGELFFGEGSRLTVL.

CDR3 nucleotides: TGTGCCAGCAGCAAAGACAGGGGGCTTTTGGGTCAGCCCCAGCATTTT. Residues: CASSKDRGLLGQPQHF. The chain links TRBV28 to TRBJ1-5; 10 bases line up with TRBD1. The CDR3 covers 16 residues. Germline V gene sequence: CDR1 MDHEN, CDR2 SYDVKM. Germline trimming cut 6 bases from V and 6 bases from J; bases unmatched to any gene: 11.

This clone was found once. V gene TRBV7-2 combines with J gene TRBJ1-3; possibly TRBD1 for D (5 bases). Trimming took off 1 base at V and 0 bases at J, with 13 bases between the two ends. Germline values: CDR1 SGHTA, CDR2 FQGNSA. CDR3 length equals 17 residues. The CDR3 region has the DNA TGTGCCAGCAGCTTAGGACCAGGGAGTTACTCTGGAAACACCATATATTTT. It specifies CASSLGPGSYSGNTIYF. Supplemented by reference TRBV7-2 and TRBJ1-3, the full variable domain reads GAGVSQSPSNKVTEKGKDVELRCDPISGHTALYWYRQSLGQGLEFLIYFQGNSAPDKSGLPSDRFSAERTGGSVSTLTIQRTQQEDSAVYLCASSLGPGSYSGNTIYFGEGSWLTVV.

V gene TRBV6-6 combines with J gene TRBJ2-7; possible D gene TRBD1, 6 bases. Trimming cost V 11 bases and J 2 bases, with 16 bases left between them. The CDR3 runs to 13 residues. Germline CDR1 reads MNHNY; CDR2 reads SVGAGI (reference sequence). The CDR3 sequence is CAGGGRSTYEQYF. The CDR3 region has the DNA TGTGCCGGGGGCGGACGGTCGACCTACGAGCAGTACTTC.